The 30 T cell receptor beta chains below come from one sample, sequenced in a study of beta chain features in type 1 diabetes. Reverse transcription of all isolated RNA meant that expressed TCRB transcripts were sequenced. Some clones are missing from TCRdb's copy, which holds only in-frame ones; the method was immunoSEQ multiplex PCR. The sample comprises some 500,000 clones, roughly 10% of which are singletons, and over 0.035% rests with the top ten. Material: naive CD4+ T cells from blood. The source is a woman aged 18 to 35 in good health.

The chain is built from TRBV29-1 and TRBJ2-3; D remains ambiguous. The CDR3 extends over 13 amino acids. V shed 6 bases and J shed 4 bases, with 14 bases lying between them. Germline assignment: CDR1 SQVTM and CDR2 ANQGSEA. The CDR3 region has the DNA TGCAGCGTCGTTAGGCAGGTGGCAGATACGCAGTATTTT. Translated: CSVVRQVADTQYF.

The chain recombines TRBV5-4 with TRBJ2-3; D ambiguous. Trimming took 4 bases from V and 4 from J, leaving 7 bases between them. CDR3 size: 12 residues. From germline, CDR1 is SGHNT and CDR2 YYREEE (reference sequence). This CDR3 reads CASSAGPDTQYF. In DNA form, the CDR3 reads TGTGCCAGCAGCGCCGGGCCAGATACGCAGTATTTT.

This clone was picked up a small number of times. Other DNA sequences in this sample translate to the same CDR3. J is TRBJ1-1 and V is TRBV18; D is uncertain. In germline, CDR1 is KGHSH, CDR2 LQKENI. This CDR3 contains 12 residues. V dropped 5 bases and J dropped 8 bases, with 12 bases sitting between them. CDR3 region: CASSARREEAFF. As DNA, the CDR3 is TGTGCCAGCTCAGCTAGACGCGAAGAAGCTTTCTTT.

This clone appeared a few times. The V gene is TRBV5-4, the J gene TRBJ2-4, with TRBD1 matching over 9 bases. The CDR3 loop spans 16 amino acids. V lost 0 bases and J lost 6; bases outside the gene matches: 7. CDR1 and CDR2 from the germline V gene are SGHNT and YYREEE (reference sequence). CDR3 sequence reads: CASSLVGTGPGNIQYF. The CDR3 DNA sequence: TGTGCCAGCAGCTTGGTTGGGACAGGGCCGGGAAACATTCAGTACTTC.

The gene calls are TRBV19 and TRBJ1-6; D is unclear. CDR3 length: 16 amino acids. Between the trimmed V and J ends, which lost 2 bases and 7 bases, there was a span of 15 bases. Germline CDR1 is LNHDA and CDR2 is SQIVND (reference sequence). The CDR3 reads CASSIKRSALNSPLHF. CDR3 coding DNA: TGTGCCAGTAGTATAAAACGGTCAGCCCTGAATTCACCCCTCCACTTT.

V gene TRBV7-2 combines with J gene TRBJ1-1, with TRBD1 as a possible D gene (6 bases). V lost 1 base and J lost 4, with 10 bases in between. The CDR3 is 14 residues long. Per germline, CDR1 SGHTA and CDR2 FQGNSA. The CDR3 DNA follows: TGTGCCAGCAGCTTAGTAGGGGGGCCCACTGAAGCTTTCTTT. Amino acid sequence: CASSLVGGPTEAFF.

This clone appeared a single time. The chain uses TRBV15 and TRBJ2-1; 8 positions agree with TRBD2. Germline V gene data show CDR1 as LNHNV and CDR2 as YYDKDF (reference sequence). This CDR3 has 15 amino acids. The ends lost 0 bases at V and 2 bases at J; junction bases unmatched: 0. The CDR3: CATSRELAAYNEQFF. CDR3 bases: TGTGCCACCAGCAGAGAACTAGCGGCCTACAATGAGCAGTTCTTC.

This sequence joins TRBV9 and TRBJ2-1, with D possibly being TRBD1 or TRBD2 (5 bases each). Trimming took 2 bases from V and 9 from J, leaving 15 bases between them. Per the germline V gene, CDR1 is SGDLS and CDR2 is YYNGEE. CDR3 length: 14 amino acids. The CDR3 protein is CASSVRGEVAEQFF. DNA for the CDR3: TGTGCCAGCAGCGTGAGGGGTGAAGTAGCTGAGCAGTTCTTC.

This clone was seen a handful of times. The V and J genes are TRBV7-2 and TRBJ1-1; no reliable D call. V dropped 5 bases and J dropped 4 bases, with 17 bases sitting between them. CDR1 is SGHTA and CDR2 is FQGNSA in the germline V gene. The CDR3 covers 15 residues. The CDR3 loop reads CASSPRLAWSTEAFF. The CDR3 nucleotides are TGTGCCAGCAGCCCCCGCCTGGCGTGGAGCACTGAAGCTTTCTTT.

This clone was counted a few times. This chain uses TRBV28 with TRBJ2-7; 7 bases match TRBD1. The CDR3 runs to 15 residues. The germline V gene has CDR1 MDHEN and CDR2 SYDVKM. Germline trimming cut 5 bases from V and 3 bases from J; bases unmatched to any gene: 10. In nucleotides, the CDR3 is TGTGCCAGCAGTCCTACAGGGGAAAGAGGCTACGAGCAGTACGTC. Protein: CASSPTGERGYEQYV.

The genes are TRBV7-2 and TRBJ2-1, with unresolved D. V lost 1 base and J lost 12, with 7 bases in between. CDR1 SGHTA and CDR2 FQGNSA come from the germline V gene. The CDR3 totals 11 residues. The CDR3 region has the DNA TGTGCCAGCAGCTTAGTTGGGTTGCAGTTCTTC. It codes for CASSLVGLQFF.

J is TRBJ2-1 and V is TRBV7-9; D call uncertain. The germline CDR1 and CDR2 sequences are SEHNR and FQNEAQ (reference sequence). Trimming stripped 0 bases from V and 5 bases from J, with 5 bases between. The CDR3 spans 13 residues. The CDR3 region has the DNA TGTGCCAGCAGCTTAGCCAGGAACAATGAGCAGTTCTTC. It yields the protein CASSLARNNEQFF.

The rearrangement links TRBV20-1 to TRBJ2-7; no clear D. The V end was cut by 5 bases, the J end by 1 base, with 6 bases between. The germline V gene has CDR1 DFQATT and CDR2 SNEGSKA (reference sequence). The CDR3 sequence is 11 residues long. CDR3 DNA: TGCAGTGCTTCTAATTCCTACGAGCAGTACGTC. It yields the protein CSASNSYEQYV.

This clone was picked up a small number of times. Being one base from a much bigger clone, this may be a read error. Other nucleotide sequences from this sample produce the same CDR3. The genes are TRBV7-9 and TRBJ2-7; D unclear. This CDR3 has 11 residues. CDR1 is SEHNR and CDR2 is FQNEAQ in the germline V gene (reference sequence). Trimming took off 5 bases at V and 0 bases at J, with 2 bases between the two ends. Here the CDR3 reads CASSLSYEQYF. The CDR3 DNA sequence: TGTGCCAGCAGCCTCTCCTACGAGCAGTACTTC. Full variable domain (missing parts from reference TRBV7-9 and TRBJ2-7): DTGVSQNPRHKITKRGQNVTFRCDPISEHNRLYWYRQTLGQGPEFLTYFQNEAQLEKSRLLSDRFSAERPKGSFSTLEIQRTEQGDSAMYLCASSLSYEQYFGPGTRLTVT.

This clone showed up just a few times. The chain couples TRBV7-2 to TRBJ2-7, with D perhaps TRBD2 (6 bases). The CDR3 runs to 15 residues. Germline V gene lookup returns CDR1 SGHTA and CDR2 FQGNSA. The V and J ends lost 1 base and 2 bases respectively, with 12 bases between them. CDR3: CASSLERVGPYEQYF. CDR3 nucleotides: TGTGCCAGCAGCTTAGAGCGGGTGGGGCCCTACGAGCAGTACTTC.

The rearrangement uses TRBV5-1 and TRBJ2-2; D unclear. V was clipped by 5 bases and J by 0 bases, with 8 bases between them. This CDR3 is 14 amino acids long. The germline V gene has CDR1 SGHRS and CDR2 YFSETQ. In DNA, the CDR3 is TGCGCCAGCAGTAACAGCGCGAACACCGGGGAGCTGTTTTTT. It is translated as CASSNSANTGELFF.

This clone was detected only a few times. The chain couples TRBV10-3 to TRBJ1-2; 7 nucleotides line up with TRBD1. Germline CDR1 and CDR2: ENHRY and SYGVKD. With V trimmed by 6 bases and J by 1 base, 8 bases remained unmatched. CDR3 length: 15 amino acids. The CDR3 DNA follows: TGTGCCATCAGAACAGGGGTCCTCCGTAACTATGGCTACACCTTC. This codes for CAIRTGVLRNYGYTF.

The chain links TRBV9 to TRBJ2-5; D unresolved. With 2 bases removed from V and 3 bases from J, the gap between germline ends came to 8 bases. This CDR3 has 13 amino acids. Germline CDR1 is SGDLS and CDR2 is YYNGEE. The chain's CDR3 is CASSVGLKETQYF. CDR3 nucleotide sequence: TGTGCCAGCAGCGTCGGTCTAAAAGAGACCCAGTACTTC.

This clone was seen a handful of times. The CDR3 DNA is TGTGCCAGCAGCTTAATAGCGGGATGGAGGTCCTACGAGCAGTACTTC. Its protein product is CASSLIAGWRSYEQYF. The gene calls are TRBV7-2 and TRBJ2-7; TRBD2 matches 8 bases. The CDR3 contains 16 residues. Germline assignment: CDR1 SGHTA and CDR2 FQGNSA. After removal of 2 bases from V and 1 base from J, the junction contained 7 bases not matched to a gene.

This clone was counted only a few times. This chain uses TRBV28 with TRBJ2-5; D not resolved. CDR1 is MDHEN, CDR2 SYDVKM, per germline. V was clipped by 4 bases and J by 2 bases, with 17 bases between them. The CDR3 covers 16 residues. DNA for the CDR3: TGTGCCAGCAGTTCCGCAGGACGGAAAGTTCAAGAGACCCAGTACTTC. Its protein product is CASSSAGRKVQETQYF.

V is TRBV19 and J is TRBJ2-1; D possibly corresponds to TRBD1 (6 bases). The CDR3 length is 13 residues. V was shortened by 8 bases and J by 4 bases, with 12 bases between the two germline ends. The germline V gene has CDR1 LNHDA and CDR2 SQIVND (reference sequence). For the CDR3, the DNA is TGTGCCAGTGCCGACAGGAGGTACAATGAGCAGTTCTTC. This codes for CASADRRYNEQFF. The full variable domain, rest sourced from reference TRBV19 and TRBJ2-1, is DGGITQSPKYLFRKEGQNVTLSCEQNLNHDAMYWYRQDPGQGLRLIYYSQIVNDFQKGDIAEGYSVSREKKESFPLTVTSAQKNPTAFYLCASADRRYNEQFFGPGTRLTVL.

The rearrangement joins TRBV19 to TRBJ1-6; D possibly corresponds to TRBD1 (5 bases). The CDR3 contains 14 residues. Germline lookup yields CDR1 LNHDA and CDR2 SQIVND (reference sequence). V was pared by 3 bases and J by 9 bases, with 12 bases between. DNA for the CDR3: TGTGCCAGTAGTATCGGCAATCAGGGTTCACCCCTCCACTTT. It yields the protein CASSIGNQGSPLHF.

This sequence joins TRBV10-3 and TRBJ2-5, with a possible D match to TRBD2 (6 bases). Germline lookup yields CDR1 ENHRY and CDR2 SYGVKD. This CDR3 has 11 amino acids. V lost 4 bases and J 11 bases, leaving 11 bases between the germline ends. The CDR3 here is CAISGRREQYF. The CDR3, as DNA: TGTGCCATCAGTGGAAGGAGGGAGCAGTACTTC.

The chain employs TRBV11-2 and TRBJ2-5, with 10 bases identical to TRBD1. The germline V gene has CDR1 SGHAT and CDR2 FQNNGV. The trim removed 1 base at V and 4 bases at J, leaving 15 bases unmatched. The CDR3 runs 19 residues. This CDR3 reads CASSLGDRGGTGARETQYF. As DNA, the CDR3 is TGTGCCAGCAGCTTAGGGGACCGAGGTGGGACAGGGGCCCGAGAGACCCAGTACTTC.

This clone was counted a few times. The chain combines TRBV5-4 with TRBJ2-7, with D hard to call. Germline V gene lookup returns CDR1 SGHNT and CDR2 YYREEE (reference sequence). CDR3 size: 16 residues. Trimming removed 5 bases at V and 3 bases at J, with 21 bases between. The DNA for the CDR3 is TGTGCCAGCAGTCCCGGAGTGGTCAGAAAGAACTACGAGCAGTACTTC. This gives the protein CASSPGVVRKNYEQYF.

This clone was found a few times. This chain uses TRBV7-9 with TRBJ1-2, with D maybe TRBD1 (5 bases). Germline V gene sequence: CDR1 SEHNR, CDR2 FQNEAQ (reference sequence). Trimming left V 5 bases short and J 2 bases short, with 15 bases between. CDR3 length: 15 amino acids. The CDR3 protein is CASSPKGSGNYGYTF. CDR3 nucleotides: TGTGCCAGCAGCCCAAAGGGGAGCGGGAACTATGGCTACACCTTC.

DNA for the CDR3: TGTGCCAGCACCCGGACAGAAGAAGCTTTCTTT. Encoded protein: CASTRTEEAFF. V is TRBV28 and J is TRBJ1-1; weak D call: TRBD1 (6 bases). Trimming stripped 7 bases from V and 8 bases from J, with 11 bases between. Germline V lookup: CDR1 MDHEN, CDR2 SYDVKM. The CDR3 length is 11 residues.

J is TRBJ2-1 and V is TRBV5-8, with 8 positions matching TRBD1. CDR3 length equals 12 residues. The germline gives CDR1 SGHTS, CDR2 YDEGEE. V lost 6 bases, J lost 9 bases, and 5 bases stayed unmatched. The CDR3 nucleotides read TGTGCCAGCATGAGGACAGGGATTGAGCAGTTCTTC. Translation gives CASMRTGIEQFF.

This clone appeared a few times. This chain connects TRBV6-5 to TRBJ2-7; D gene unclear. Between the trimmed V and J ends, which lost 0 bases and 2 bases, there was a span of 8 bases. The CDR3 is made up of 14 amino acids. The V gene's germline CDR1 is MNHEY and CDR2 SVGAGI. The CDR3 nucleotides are TGTGCCAGCAGTTACTCGCCAGATACCTACGAGCAGTACTTC. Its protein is CASSYSPDTYEQYF.

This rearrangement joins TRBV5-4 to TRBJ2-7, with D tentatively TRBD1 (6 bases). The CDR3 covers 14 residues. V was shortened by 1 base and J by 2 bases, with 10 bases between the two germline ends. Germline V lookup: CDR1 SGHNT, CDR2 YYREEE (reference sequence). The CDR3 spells CASSLKGQAYEQYF. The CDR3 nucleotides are TGTGCCAGCAGCTTGAAGGGACAAGCCTACGAGCAGTACTTC.